This section outlines one TCR beta chain sequence together with its context. The source of the sample is a study of CD8+CD57+ T cells in acquired aplastic anemia. The CDR3 loop spans 17 amino acids. With V trimmed by 3 bases and J by 5 bases, 15 bases remained unmatched. Germline CDR1 is SGDLS and CDR2 is YYNGEE. Profiles of TCR beta VDJ and CDR3 were generated from a genomic DNA template. TCRdb re-called the reads with MiXCR, one entry per CDR3 protein. This sample has roughly 160,000 distinct CDR3 sequences, with around 60% found just once. Sequenced material: sorted CD4+, CD8+, or CD8+CD57+ T cells (not recorded which) from PBMCs. The J gene is TRBJ2-5, the V gene TRBV9; TRBD2 matches 8 bases. This receptor was taken from a human donor in good health. DNA for the CDR3: TGTGCCAGCAGCGGAGGGGCTCTAGCGGGTATTCGGGAGACCCAGTACTTC. Its translation: CASSGGALAGIRETQYF. The variable domain in full, completed from reference TRBV9 and TRBJ2-5, reads DSGVTQTPKHLITATGQRVTLRCSPRSGDLSVYWYQQSLDQGLQFLIQYYNGEERAKGNILERFSAQQFPDLHSELNLSSLELGDSALYFCASSGGALAGIRETQYFGPGTRLLVL.